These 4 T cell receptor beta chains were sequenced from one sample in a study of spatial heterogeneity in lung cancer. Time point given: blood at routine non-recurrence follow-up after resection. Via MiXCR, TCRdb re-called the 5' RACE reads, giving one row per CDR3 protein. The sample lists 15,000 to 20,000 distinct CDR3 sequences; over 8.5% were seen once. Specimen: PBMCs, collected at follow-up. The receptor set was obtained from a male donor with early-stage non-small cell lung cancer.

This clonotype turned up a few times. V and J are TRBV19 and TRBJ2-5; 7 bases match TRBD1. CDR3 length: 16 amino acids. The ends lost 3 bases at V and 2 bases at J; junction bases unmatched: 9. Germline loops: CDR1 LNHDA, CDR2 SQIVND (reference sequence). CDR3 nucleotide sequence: TGTGCCAGTAGTATCAACAGGGGAACCCTTCAAGAGACCCAGTACTTC. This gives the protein CASSINRGTLQETQYF.

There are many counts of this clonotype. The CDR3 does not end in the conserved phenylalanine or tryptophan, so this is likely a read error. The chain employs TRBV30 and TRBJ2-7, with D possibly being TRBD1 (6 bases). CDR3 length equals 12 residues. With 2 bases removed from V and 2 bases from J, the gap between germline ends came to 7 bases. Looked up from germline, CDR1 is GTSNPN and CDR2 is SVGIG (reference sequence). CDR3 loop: CAWSQGTYEQYC. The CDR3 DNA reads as TGTGCCTGGAGTCAGGGGACCTACGAGCAGTACTGC.

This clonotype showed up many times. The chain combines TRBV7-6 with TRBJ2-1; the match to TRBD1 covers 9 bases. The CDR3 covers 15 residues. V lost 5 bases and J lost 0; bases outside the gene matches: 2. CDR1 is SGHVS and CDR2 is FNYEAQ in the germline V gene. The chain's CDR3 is CASSLDRGSYNEQFF. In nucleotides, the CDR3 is TGTGCCAGCAGCCTGGACAGGGGCTCCTACAATGAGCAGTTCTTC.

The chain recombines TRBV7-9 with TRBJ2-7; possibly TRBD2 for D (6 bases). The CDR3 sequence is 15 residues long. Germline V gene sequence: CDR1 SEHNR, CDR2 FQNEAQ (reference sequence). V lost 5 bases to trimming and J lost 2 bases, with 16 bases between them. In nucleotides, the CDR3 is TGTGCCAGCAGCGCAGTACGGGGGAATCCCTACGAGCAGTACTTC. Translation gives CASSAVRGNPYEQYF.